This TCR beta chain is drawn from a study of T cell responses to AZD1222 COVID-19 vaccine. Points from the study as a whole: Increases in Spike-specific TCR breadth and depth were seen after two AZD1222 doses.

Germline CDR1 and CDR2: SGDLS and YYNGEE. V was pared by 4 bases and J by 3 bases, with 11 bases between. The CDR3 runs to 13 residues. Turning to this clone: Its antigen is unidentified.

Sequencing used immunoSEQ multiplex PCR; TCRdb keeps in-frame clones, though not all of them. The sample consists of fewer than 100,000 clones, around nine tenths of them appearing once. The chain carries TRBV9 and TRBJ2-7; D remains ambiguous. The clonotype comes from an adult who received the AZD1222 COVID-19 vaccine. Sequencing was performed on peripheral blood, taken 28 days after the second AZD1222 dose. CDR3 residues: CASSFDGDYEQYF. The CDR3 DNA reads as TGTGCCAGCAGCTTTGACGGTGACTACGAGCAGTACTTC.